This TCR beta chain was identified during a study of spatial heterogeneity in lung cancer. General study points: One measure, the expanded intratumoral alpha and beta TCR count, tracked tumor mutation counts.

As for time point: sample taken at primary tumor resection. Concerning this clonotype: The antigen remains unidentified.

TCRdb analysed the 5' RACE reads with MiXCR anew, one entry per CDR3 protein. This table has 4,500 to 5,000 distinct CDR3 sequences, around an eighth appearing once. The sample consisted of lung tumor tissue, taken at surgery. The TCR originated in a male donor with early-stage non-small cell lung cancer.

This chain's CDR3 is CASSLRLGGHETQYF. DNA of the CDR3: TGTGCCAGCAGCCTCCGACTAGGAGGGCACGAGACCCAGTACTTC. The chain recombines TRBV12-3 or TRBV12-4 with TRBJ2-5, with D possibly being TRBD2 (6 bases). The CDR3 extends over 15 amino acids. V shed 6 bases and J shed 5 bases, with 19 bases lying between them.